This passage covers 18 T cell receptor beta chains from one sample sequenced in a study of vaccination and CD4 T cells after COVID-19. These receptors have no known antigen. The Oncomine TCR Beta short-read assay was applied to DNA of cultured CD4+ T cells. Via MiXCR, TCRdb re-called the PCR reads, giving one row per CDR3 protein. In the table there are about 17,000 distinct CDR3 sequences, more than 45% of which are singletons. The sample's treatment: roughly ten-day PBMC culture with coronavirus spike peptide pools or control peptides (ViraFEST assay). Material: CD4+ T cells from blood, cultured in vitro. Receptors originate from a human donor who had recovered from COVID-19.

This chain uses TRBV25-1 with TRBJ2-2; perhaps TRBD1 as D (5 bases). The germline gives CDR1 MGHDK, CDR2 SYGVNS. CDR3 length: 14 amino acids. V lost 3 bases and J lost 1, with 6 bases in between. CDR3 in amino acids: CASSDQGNTGELFF. As DNA, the CDR3 is TGTGCCAGCAGTGATCAGGGGAACACCGGGGAGCTGTTTTTT.

The J gene is TRBJ1-5, the V gene TRBV2, with 8 bases that match TRBD1. Trimming removed 6 bases from V and 8 bases from J; junction bases left unmatched: 18. The CDR3 sequence is 17 residues long. CDR1 is SNHLY, CDR2 FYNNEI, per germline. CDR3 sequence (DNA): TGTGCCAGCAGCGGAATGTGGACAGGGAGTAGAGATGAGCCCCAGCATTTT. Residues: CASSGMWTGSRDEPQHF. Based on the CDR3 plus reference TRBV2 and TRBJ1-5, the full variable domain is EPEVTQTPSHQVTQMGQEVILRCVPISNHLYFYWYRQILGQKVEFLVSFYNNEISEKSEIFDDQFSVERPDGSNFTLKIRSTKLEDSAMYFCASSGMWTGSRDEPQHFGDGTRLSIL.

The chain recombines TRBV9 with TRBJ2-7; 9 bases are shared with TRBD1. The CDR3 is 15 residues long. Germline V gene data show CDR1 as SGDLS and CDR2 as YYNGEE. Germline trimming cut 3 bases from V and 4 bases from J; bases unmatched to any gene: 8. The CDR3 loop is CASSAGTGWQYEQYF. CDR3 in DNA: TGTGCCAGCAGCGCCGGGACAGGGTGGCAGTACGAGCAGTACTTC.

This clonotype was seen a handful of times. CDR3: CASSDGGVTIQGGYTF. Here the CDR3 DNA reads TGCGCCAGCAGTGATGGTGGCGTGACGATACAAGGTGGCTACACCTTC. This rearrangement joins TRBV5-1 to TRBJ1-2; D gene unclear. The CDR3 consists of 16 residues. V lost 5 bases, J lost 7 bases, and 24 bases lay in between. In germline, CDR1 is SGHRS, CDR2 YFSETQ.

The chain joins TRBV1 to TRBJ2-1; the D segment call TRBD2 is taken from the table without a DNA check. TRBV1 is noted as a pseudogene. This CDR3 spans 17 amino acids. CDR3 DNA: TGCACCAGCAGCCAAGATAATCTAGCGGGGGTCTACAATGAGCAGTTCTTC. Its protein product is CTSSQDNLAGVYNEQFF.

There are a few counts of this clonotype. The chain combines TRBV12-3 or TRBV12-4 with TRBJ2-2; 10 bases match TRBD2. Trimming removed 6 bases from V and 3 bases from J; junction bases left unmatched: 4. This CDR3 contains 15 residues. DNA of the CDR3: TGTGCCAGCAGCCTACTAGCGGGATACACCGGGGAGCTGTTTTTT. Amino acid sequence: CASSLLAGYTGELFF.

This chain uses TRBV7-3 with TRBJ1-3; no clear D. The CDR3 runs 13 residues. V was cut by 5 bases and J by 4 bases, with 9 bases left in between. Per the germline V gene, CDR1 is SGHTA and CDR2 is FQGTGA. CDR3 in DNA: TGTGCCAGCAGCCGATCCCAGGGAAACACCATATATTTT. Its translation: CASSRSQGNTIYF.

The chain combines TRBV7-9 with TRBJ1-1, with TRBD1 matching 7 bases. Trimming took 1 base from V and 4 from J; bases not matched to a gene: 3. CDR1 and CDR2 from the germline V gene are SEHNR and FQNEAQ (reference sequence). The CDR3 spans 14 residues. The CDR3 bases are TGTGCCAGCAGCTTAGAGACAGGGAGCACTGAAGCTTTCTTT. As protein: CASSLETGSTEAFF.

This clonotype was counted only a few times. This rearrangement joins TRBV19 to TRBJ1-3; D remains unclear. Trimming removed 5 bases at V and 0 bases at J, with 11 bases between. Germline V CDR1 and CDR2: LNHDA, SQIVND (reference sequence). The CDR3 runs 15 residues. The CDR3 bases are TGTGCCAGTAGTTATCGCGCCGCCTCTGGAAACACCATATATTTT. Amino acid sequence: CASSYRAASGNTIYF.

This clonotype occurred once. The chain joins TRBV15 to TRBJ2-7; D might be TRBD2 (5 bases). The ends were cut back, 1 base at V and 5 bases at J, with 24 bases in the middle. CDR1 LNHNV and CDR2 YYDKDF come from the germline V gene (reference sequence). The CDR3 totals 18 residues. The CDR3 coding sequence is TGTGCCACCAGCAGAGTAGGGTCTTATGAACTAGGTGTGAACGAGCAGTACTTC. This codes for CATSRVGSYELGVNEQYF.

By share, this clonotype ranks as medium-sized. The V and J genes are TRBV20-1 and TRBJ1-2; D gene uncertain. The CDR3 runs 13 residues. CDR1 and CDR2 from the germline V gene are DFQATT and SNEGSKA (reference sequence). V lost 0 bases, J lost 0 bases, and 5 bases lay in between. Written as DNA, the CDR3 is TGCAGTGCTAGAGACCAGACTAACTATGGCTACACCTTC. Its protein is CSARDQTNYGYTF.

This clonotype has just a few counts. This sequence joins TRBV10-3 and TRBJ1-2, with D perhaps TRBD1 (6 bases). This CDR3 comprises 13 residues. The germline gives CDR1 ENHRY, CDR2 SYGVKD. Between the trimmed V and J ends, which lost 5 bases and 4 bases, there was a span of 11 bases. CDR3 residues: CAISSTTGYGYTF. The CDR3 DNA is TGTGCCATCAGTTCAACGACAGGCTATGGCTACACCTTC.

The chain is built from TRBV7-2 and TRBJ2-1; D is ambiguous. Germline assignment: CDR1 SGHTA and CDR2 FQGNSA. The V end was cut by 5 bases, the J end by 5 bases, with 10 bases between. The CDR3 has 13 amino acids. CDR3 sequence reads: CASSRLTNNEQFF. The CDR3 nucleotides read TGTGCCAGCAGCCGCCTCACTAACAATGAGCAGTTCTTC.

The J gene is TRBJ2-5, the V gene TRBV21-1; TRBD1 is the table's D call, not checked against the DNA. TRBV21-1 is deemed a pseudogene. The CDR3 loop spans 13 amino acids. The CDR3: CASKTGTQETQYF. DNA for the CDR3: TGTGCCAGCAAGACCGGGACCCAAGAGACCCAGTACTTC.

The chain has TRBV6-1 and TRBJ1-4; D is perhaps TRBD1 (6 bases). The CDR3 totals 14 residues. V dropped 6 bases and J dropped 8 bases, with 16 bases sitting between them. Germline values: CDR1 MNHNS, CDR2 SASEGT. The CDR3 spells CASSNREFDEKLFF. The DNA for the CDR3 is TGTGCCAGCAGCAACAGGGAATTCGACGAAAAACTGTTTTTT.

This sequence joins TRBV29-1 and TRBJ1-1; 8 nucleotides line up with TRBD1. The trim removed 7 bases at V and 11 bases at J, leaving 12 bases unmatched. The CDR3 length is 12 residues. Germline-derived CDR1 and CDR2 are SQVTM and ANQGSEA. CDR3 DNA sequence: TGCAGCGGCCTTGACAGGGGCGAGAAGGCTTTCTTT. As protein: CSGLDRGEKAFF.

This clonotype was counted a few times. The V call is TRBV20-1, the J call TRBJ1-2; TRBD1 is a possible D gene (6 bases). Deletions cut 3 bases from V and 4 bases from J, with 15 bases between. The CDR3 loop spans 14 amino acids. Germline V gene sequence: CDR1 DFQATT, CDR2 SNEGSKA (reference sequence). In nucleotides, the CDR3 is TGCAGTGCTAGTGGGGCAGGGGTGGGCTATGGCTACACCTTC. Protein product: CSASGAGVGYGYTF.

The sample holds a few counts of this clonotype. The chain uses TRBV24-1 and TRBJ2-2; TRBD2 aligns across 14 bases. J was trimmed by 6 bases and V by 7 bases; bases with no gene match: 6. Per germline, CDR1 KGHDR and CDR2 SFDVKD. The CDR3 has 16 amino acids. The CDR3 loop reads CATRTSGRGQSGELFF. The CDR3, as DNA: TGTGCCACCAGGACTAGCGGGAGGGGTCAGTCCGGGGAGCTGTTTTTT.